This passage covers 14 T cell receptor beta chains from one sample sequenced in a study of blood T cell repertoires in COVID-19. Data came from immunoSEQ multiplex PCR; TCRdb stores just in-frame clones and leaves some out. The data contain tens of thousands of clones, about 76% of them singletons. Source material: peripheral blood. The receptors were sampled from a human donor in a cohort sampled during active COVID-19.

The rearrangement joins TRBV6-4 to TRBJ1-4, with 8 nucleotides matching TRBD1. CDR1 and CDR2 (germline): MRHNA, SNTAGT. CDR3 size: 14 residues. The trim removed 5 bases at V and 7 bases at J, leaving 6 bases unmatched. This chain's CDR3 is CASSPTGGSEKLFF. CDR3 coding DNA: TGTGCCAGCAGTCCAACAGGGGGAAGTGAAAAACTGTTTTTT.

Only one count was recorded for this clone. CDR3 nucleotides: TGTGCCAGTAGGGGTACAGGTCATACCTACGAGCAGTACTTC. Its translation is CASRGTGHTYEQYF. The gene calls are TRBV19 and TRBJ2-7, with D tentatively TRBD1 (5 bases). The CDR3 is 14 amino acids. V was shortened by 6 bases and J by 2 bases, with 14 bases between the two germline ends. Germline values: CDR1 LNHDA, CDR2 SQIVND (reference sequence).

V gene TRBV5-1 combines with J gene TRBJ2-5, with 10 nucleotides matching TRBD1. V gave up 0 bases and J gave up 1 base; unmatched junction bases: 0. CDR1 is SGHRS, CDR2 YFSETQ, per germline. CDR3 length equals 15 residues. The CDR3 sequence: CASSLGTGGQETQYF. DNA of the CDR3: TGCGCCAGCAGCTTGGGGACAGGGGGCCAAGAGACCCAGTACTTC.

There are many counts of this clone. The V call is TRBV10-2, the J call TRBJ2-7; D not certain. CDR1 and CDR2 from the germline V gene are WSHSY and SAAADI. Trimming took 2 bases from V and 3 from J, leaving 5 bases between them. The CDR3 extends over 12 amino acids. The CDR3 DNA is TGCGCCAGCAGTGAGCGCGGCTACGAGCAGTACTTC. Translating it yields CASSERGYEQYF.

The chain uses TRBV18 and TRBJ1-3, with no clear D. The CDR3 has 16 amino acids. Trimming cost V 3 bases and J 0 bases, with 12 bases left between them. The germline V gene encodes CDR1 KGHSH and CDR2 LQKENI. This chain's CDR3 is CASSPQAGNSGNTIYF. The CDR3 region has the DNA TGTGCCAGCTCACCGCAAGCGGGCAACTCTGGAAACACCATATATTTT.

The chain combines TRBV4-3 with TRBJ1-1, with no clear D. This CDR3 spans 14 amino acids. Trimming stripped 3 bases from V and 2 bases from J, with 10 bases between. CDR1 is LGHNA, CDR2 YSLEER, per germline. DNA for the CDR3: TGCGCCAGCAGCCACGACTCTTCAAACACTGAAGCTTTCTTT. Translated, it gives CASSHDSSNTEAFF.

The CDR3 coding sequence is TGTGCCAGCAGCCCCGGGACAGGGGGTAATATTAGGGGAAACACCATATATTTT. Translated: CASSPGTGGNIRGNTIYF. V gene TRBV7-2 combines with J gene TRBJ1-3; 11 positions match TRBD1. This CDR3 comprises 18 residues. Germline trimming cut 5 bases from V and 4 bases from J; bases unmatched to any gene: 13. Germline V gives CDR1 SGHTA, CDR2 FQGNSA.

This clone was found a few times. V is TRBV27 and J is TRBJ2-7, with TRBD1 matching 8 bases. Germline values: CDR1 MNHEY, CDR2 SMNVEV (reference sequence). V dropped 5 bases and J dropped 0; count of bases not matched to a gene: 6. This CDR3 is built from 15 residues. CDR3 amino acids: CASSLGTGRSYEQYF. Written as DNA, the CDR3 is TGTGCCAGCAGTCTGGGGACAGGACGCTCCTACGAGCAGTACTTC.

A note on this clone: Other DNA sequences of this sample code for an identical CDR3. V gene TRBV7-2 combines with J gene TRBJ2-1, with TRBD2 matching 8 bases. CDR1 is SGHTA and CDR2 is FQGNSA in the germline V gene. The CDR3 has 15 amino acids. Germline trimming cut 2 bases from V and 2 bases from J; bases unmatched to any gene: 2. The CDR3 here is CASSLTSGPYNEQFF. The CDR3 bases are TGTGCCAGCAGCTTAACTAGCGGCCCCTACAATGAGCAGTTCTTC.

The rearrangement joins TRBV18 to TRBJ1-1, with D perhaps TRBD1 (5 bases). CDR1 and CDR2 from the germline V gene are KGHSH and LQKENI. The CDR3 has 15 residues. V lost 4 bases and J 0 bases, leaving 12 bases between the germline ends. CDR3 sequence (DNA): TGTGCCAGCTCACTCCCCAGGGATATGAACACTGAAGCTTTCTTT. It is translated as CASSLPRDMNTEAFF.

This clone appeared a few times. The chain is built from TRBV4-1 and TRBJ2-7; D possibly corresponds to TRBD2 (5 bases). Looked up from germline, CDR1 is MGHRA and CDR2 is YSYEKL. With 0 bases removed from V and 0 bases from J, the gap between germline ends came to 9 bases. The CDR3 consists of 15 residues. CDR3 sequence: CASSQEEEGSYEQYF. The CDR3, as DNA: TGCGCCAGCAGCCAAGAGGAAGAGGGCTCCTACGAGCAGTACTTC.

The chain links TRBV5-1 to TRBJ2-1, with D uncertain. CDR3 length equals 13 residues. Germline lookup yields CDR1 SGHRS and CDR2 YFSETQ. Trimming removed 0 bases at V and 5 bases at J, with 6 bases between. The CDR3 here is CASSLGTDNEQFF. As DNA, the CDR3 is TGCGCCAGCAGCTTGGGAACGGACAATGAGCAGTTCTTC.

This clone was seen at least ten times. The chain combines TRBV28 with TRBJ2-5; 7 nucleotides agree with TRBD1. Trimming at V came to 6 bases and at J to 2 bases, leaving 9 bases not matched to a gene. Germline V gene sequence: CDR1 MDHEN, CDR2 SYDVKM. The CDR3 sequence is 15 residues long. The CDR3 DNA sequence: TGTGCCAGCAGCCCTACGGGACAGACTCAAGAGACCCAGTACTTC. It codes for CASSPTGQTQETQYF.

The V gene is TRBV12-5, the J gene TRBJ2-7; the match to TRBD1 covers 7 bases. V gave up 1 base and J gave up 3 bases; unmatched junction bases: 24. The CDR3 runs to 21 residues. Per germline, CDR1 LGHNT and CDR2 FRNRAP. This chain's CDR3 is CASGLATSPDRVGLSYYEQYF. CDR3 nucleotide sequence: TGTGCTAGTGGTTTGGCAACATCCCCAGACAGGGTCGGTCTTAGTTACTACGAGCAGTACTTC. Looking up the rest from reference TRBV12-5 and TRBJ2-7 gives the full variable domain: DARVTQTPRHKVTEMGQEVTMRCQPILGHNTVFWYRQTMMQGLELLAYFRNRAPLDDSGMPKDRFSAEMPDATLATLKIQPSEPRDSAVYFCASGLATSPDRVGLSYYEQYFGPGTRLTVT.